The 18 T cell receptor beta chains given below trace back to one sample, sequenced in a study of T cells in women clearing cervical HPV infection. The data were produced by immunoSEQ multiplex PCR, yet TCRdb's version contains in-frame clones alone and is incomplete. The sample has 15,000 to 20,000 clones, and its top ten clones hold about 16%. The sample was blood buffy coat. The receptors shown here come from a woman aged 18 to 75 with a cervical HPV16 infection that either progressed to CIN3+ or cleared (not recorded which).

Remarks on this clone: With the read ending 3 residues before the CDR3 end, the germline J gene is used to fill in that end. This sample includes further DNA sequences coding for the same CDR3. The rearrangement uses TRBV6-2 or TRBV6-3 and TRBJ2-3; weak D call: TRBD2 (5 bases). Looked up from germline, CDR1 is MNHEY and CDR2 is SVGEGT. The CDR3 runs to 17 residues. V was trimmed by 6 bases and J by 0 bases, leaving 19 bases between them. Here the CDR3 reads CASSHFFLRGSTDTQYF. The CDR3 bases that were read are TGTGCCAGCAGCCATTTTTTCCTACGAGGGAGCACAGATACG.

Comments on this clone: Read data end 3 residues before the CDR3 end; the end is taken from the germline J gene. This chain uses TRBV20-1 with TRBJ1-5; TRBD1 aligns across 7 bases. Trimming at V came to 8 bases and at J to 2 bases, leaving 6 bases not matched to a gene. This CDR3 spans 13 amino acids. The germline gives CDR1 DFQATT, CDR2 SNEGSKA (reference sequence). The CDR3 spells CSSSTGGNQPQHF. CDR3 DNA (partial): TGCAGTTCATCTACAGGGGGCAATCAGCCC.

The CDR3 loop reads CAVDRTDTYTF. CDR3 DNA (partial): TGTGCCGTCGACCGAACAGATACC. This chain connects TRBV30 to TRBJ1-2; D is ambiguous. The sequenced fragment ends 3 residues before the CDR3 boundary, so the rest is inferred from the germline J gene. Germline lookup yields CDR1 GTSNPN and CDR2 SVGIG (reference sequence). This CDR3 is built from 11 residues.

Turning to this clone: From the germline J gene comes the end of the CDR3, since the read stops 3 residues before it. This rearrangement joins TRBV7-2 to TRBJ2-1, with D uncertain. CDR3 length equals 12 residues. CDR1 SGHTA and CDR2 FQGNSA come from the germline V gene. Deletions cut 3 bases from V and 7 bases from J, with 7 bases between. Incomplete CDR3 DNA: TGTGCCAGCAGCTTTCTTTTTAATGAG. This gives the protein CASSFLFNE. The entire CDR3 protein reads CASSFLFNEQFF.

As regards this clone: The DNA ends 3 residues before the CDR3 does, and the rest of the CDR3 is filled in from the germline J gene. The gene calls are TRBV28 and TRBJ2-7, with D tentatively TRBD1 (6 bases). Germline assignment: CDR1 MDHEN and CDR2 SYDVKM. The V end lost 7 bases, the J end lost 6 bases, and 16 bases lay between the germline ends. The CDR3 loop spans 13 amino acids. The sequenced CDR3 bases are TGTGCCAGCACCATCCACAGGACAGCCGAG. Protein: CASTIHRTAE. In full, the CDR3 is CASTIHRTAEQYF.

Turning to this clone: The CDR3 is cut off 3 residues early in the read; its end comes from the germline J gene. This chain uses TRBV5-1 with TRBJ1-5; TRBD1 aligns across 8 bases. CDR1 is SGHRS and CDR2 is YFSETQ in the germline V gene. V shed 4 bases and J 4 bases; nucleotides not matched to a gene: 7. The CDR3 runs 15 residues. CDR3 sequence reads: CASSTTGARNQPQHF. CDR3 DNA, as far as it was read: TGCGCCAGCAGCACGACAGGGGCTCGAAATCAGCCC.

CDR3 region: CASSQSRGEGSYEQYF. The sequenced part of the CDR3 DNA is TGTGCCAGCAGCCAGTCCAGGGGGGAAGGGTCCTACGAG. The V and J genes are TRBV3-1 (or the pseudogene TRBV3-2) and TRBJ2-7, with D maybe TRBD1 (7 bases). The read is 3 residues too short to cover the CDR3 end, so that end is filled in from the germline J gene. This CDR3 has 16 residues. The V gene lost 3 bases and the J gene lost 1 base, with 16 bases spanning the gap. Germline values: CDR1 LGHDT, CDR2 YNNKEL (reference sequence).

Note on this clone: The missing CDR3 end, 3 residues past where the read stops, is filled in from the germline J gene. The chain is built from TRBV18 and TRBJ2-2; D is unresolved. Germline-derived CDR1 and CDR2 are KGHSH and LQKENI. The CDR3 sequence is 16 residues long. CDR3 in amino acids: CASSRATGRLNEKLFF. The covered CDR3 bases are TGTGCCAGCTCACGCGCAACCGGCAGGCTCAATGAAAAG.

Points on this clone: The read terminates 3 residues ahead of where the CDR3 ends, so the germline J gene completes it. The rearrangement joins TRBV19 to TRBJ1-1; D ambiguous. V gave up 7 bases and J gave up 4 bases, with 16 bases separating them. The length of the CDR3 is 14 residues. Looked up from germline, CDR1 is LNHDA and CDR2 is SQIVND (reference sequence). The CDR3 reads CASIFGSSGTEAFF. Incomplete CDR3 DNA: TGTGCCAGTATTTTTGGCAGTTCGGGCACTGAA. Full variable domain (missing parts from reference TRBV19 and TRBJ1-1): DGGITQSPKYLFRKEGQNVTLSCEQNLNHDAMYWYRQDPGQGLRLIYYSQIVNDFQKGDIAEGYSVSREKKESFPLTVTSAQKNPTAFYLCASIFGSSGTEAFFGQGTRLTVV.

In regard to this clone: Read data end 3 residues before the CDR3 end; the end is taken from the germline J gene. The V call is TRBV4-2, the J call TRBJ1-2; no definite D call. The germline V and J ends were trimmed by 0 bases and 4 bases, with 12 bases remaining between them. Germline values: CDR1 LGHNA, CDR2 YNFKEQ. The CDR3 is made up of 15 amino acids. The DNA read from the CDR3 is TGTGCCAGCAGCCAAGATGAGGGCTATGGCTATGGC. Protein product: CASSQDEGYGYG. The CDR3 reads in full as CASSQDEGYGYGYTF.

A note on this clone: The CDR3 is cut off 3 residues early in the read; its end comes from the germline J gene. This chain joins TRBV6-1 and TRBJ2-3, with 11 bases identical to TRBD2. There are 16 residues in the CDR3. CDR1 is MNHNS and CDR2 is SASEGT in the germline V gene. J gave up 2 bases and V 4 bases, and 5 bases lay outside the gene matches. CDR3 bases read: TGTGCCAGCAGTGCACAGACTAGCGGGGCCACAGATACG. Translation gives CASSAQTSGATDT. The full CDR3 protein is CASSAQTSGATDTQYF.

Concerning this clone: The CDR3 goes on 3 residues after the read ends, and that part is filled in from the germline J gene. The chain uses TRBV20-1 and TRBJ2-7; D remains unclear. Looked up from germline, CDR1 is DFQATT and CDR2 is SNEGSKA (reference sequence). The CDR3 is 15 residues long. V gave up 1 base and J gave up 5 bases, with 18 bases separating them. The CDR3 DNA, read in part, is TGCAGTGCTAGAGGGCAGGTCGTCAGTTTTGACGAG. It codes for CSARGQVVSFDE. The entire CDR3 reads CSARGQVVSFDEQYF.

On this clone itself: The CDR3 goes on 3 residues after the read ends, and that part is filled in from the germline J gene. The chain uses TRBV6-2 or TRBV6-3 and TRBJ1-1; D is unresolved. The CDR3 is 15 amino acids. CDR1 is MNHEY and CDR2 is SVGEGT in the germline V gene. V lost 1 base and J 2 bases, leaving 11 bases between the germline ends. The CDR3 reads CASSYFDKLNTEAFF. CDR3 DNA, as far as it was read: TGTGCCAGCAGTTACTTTGACAAGTTAAACACTGAA.

As concerns this clone: Read sequence stops 3 residues before the CDR3 end, and the germline J gene provides the missing end. This sequence joins TRBV19 and TRBJ2-1, with 10 bases lining up with TRBD1. The J segment lost 6 bases and the V segment lost 3 bases, leaving 8 bases of the junction unmatched. CDR3 length: 16 residues. CDR1 is LNHDA, CDR2 SQIVND, per germline (reference sequence). The covered CDR3 bases are TGTGCCAGTAGTATCCGAACCCGGGACAGGGGCAATGAG. It encodes CASSIRTRDRGNE. Given in full, the CDR3 is CASSIRTRDRGNEQFF.

As to this clone: The CDR3 is cut off 3 residues early in the read; its end comes from the germline J gene. This sample includes further DNA sequences coding for the same CDR3. The chain uses TRBV7-6 and TRBJ1-2; D not certain. This CDR3 comprises 16 residues. Germline V gene sequence: CDR1 SGHVS, CDR2 FNYEAQ. CDR3 DNA (partial): TGTGCCAGCAGCTTTAGGCGGGGTCCTAGCACAGATACC. Its translation: CASSFRRGPSTDT. The entire CDR3 is CASSFRRGPSTDTYTF.

Regarding this clone: The CDR3 end lies 3 residues beyond the end of the read and is filled in from the germline J gene. The chain carries TRBV5-1 and TRBJ2-1; the match to TRBD2 covers 10 bases. This CDR3 spans 15 amino acids. CDR1 and CDR2 (germline): SGHRS, YFSETQ. The V and J ends lost 4 bases and 5 bases, in that order; junction bases with no gene match: 6. Incomplete CDR3 DNA: TGCGCCAGCAGCATACTACTAGCGGGGAACAATGAG. Its translation: CASSILLAGNNE. The CDR3 reads in full as CASSILLAGNNEQFF.

About this clone itself: The read finishes 3 residues shy of the CDR3 end, and the germline J gene is used to complete it. The V call is TRBV15, the J call TRBJ2-4; 9 nucleotides agree with TRBD1. The V and J ends lost 2 bases and 4 bases, in that order; junction bases with no gene match: 6. Germline V CDR1 and CDR2: LNHNV, YYDKDF (reference sequence). The CDR3 consists of 16 residues. This CDR3 reads CATSRRSGTGKNIQYF. The part of the CDR3 DNA that was read is TGTGCCACCAGCAGACGATCCGGGACAGGGAAAAACATT.

A note on this clone: Read data end 3 residues before the CDR3 end; the end is taken from the germline J gene. At the DNA level, this CDR3 is encoded by other sequences in the same sample as well. The rearrangement links TRBV18 to TRBJ1-1, with 8 bases fitting TRBD1. From germline, CDR1 is KGHSH and CDR2 LQKENI. The CDR3 covers 16 residues. Partial CDR3 DNA: TGTGCCAGCTCACCTAATAACAGGGGGGGGGCCAACGTA. Translating gives CASSPNNRGGANV. The full CDR3 protein is CASSPNNRGGANVAFF.